The 30 T cell receptor beta chains below come from one sample, sequenced in a study of PD-L1 blockade in urothelial cancer. Data came from immunoSEQ multiplex PCR; TCRdb stores just in-frame clones and leaves some out. The sample comprises just under 65,000 clones, roughly 77% of which are singletons, and around 1.5% rests with the top ten. Time point described: pretreatment peripheral blood. Source: PBMCs, taken around atezolizumab (anti-PD-L1) treatment. Receptor source: a man in his 70s with urothelial cancer.

CDR3 nucleotides: TGTGCCAGCAGCGAGACAGGGGTCCTTTCTCCGAACACTGAAGCTTTCTTT. Its translation: CASSETGVLSPNTEAFF. This chain uses TRBV9 with TRBJ1-1, with 8 nucleotides matching TRBD1. Germline CDR1 SGDLS, CDR2 YYNGEE. The CDR3 covers 17 residues. After removal of 3 bases from V and 1 base from J, the junction contained 11 bases not matched to a gene.

The chain joins TRBV5-6 to TRBJ2-7, with D maybe TRBD2 (6 bases). Germline loops: CDR1 SGHDT, CDR2 YYEEEE. The CDR3 loop spans 13 amino acids. Trimming pared 0 bases from V and 7 bases from J, leaving 11 bases between. The CDR3 spells CASSLVGLPEQYF. CDR3 coding DNA: TGTGCCAGCAGCTTGGTTGGACTACCGGAGCAGTACTTC.

V gene TRBV5-4 combines with J gene TRBJ2-3; TRBD2 might be the D (6 bases). Germline V gene data show CDR1 as SGHNT and CDR2 as YYREEE (reference sequence). The CDR3 has 15 amino acids. V lost 3 bases and J lost 2, with 13 bases in between. The CDR3 spells CASSSRDFPTDTQYF. DNA for the CDR3: TGTGCCAGCAGCTCGAGGGACTTTCCCACAGATACGCAGTATTTT.

V gene TRBV11-3 combines with J gene TRBJ2-7; D perhaps matches TRBD1 (6 bases). The CDR3 totals 14 residues. The germline V gene has CDR1 SGHNT and CDR2 YENEEA. The V and J ends lost 5 bases and 3 bases respectively, with 14 bases between them. In nucleotides, the CDR3 is TGTGCCAGCAGCCCGCGGACAGAGAACTACGAGCAGTACTTC. This sequence encodes CASSPRTENYEQYF.

V is TRBV11-3 and J is TRBJ2-1; tentatively, D is TRBD1 (5 bases). Per germline, CDR1 SGHNT and CDR2 YENEEA. The CDR3 covers 15 residues. V shed 0 bases and J shed 2 bases, with 8 bases lying between them. The CDR3 DNA reads TGTGCCAGCAGCTTAGACAGGGAAACCTACAATGAGCAGTTCTTC. Translating gives CASSLDRETYNEQFF.

This sequence joins TRBV7-2 and TRBJ1-2, with unresolved D. Germline-derived CDR1 and CDR2 are SGHTA and FQGNSA. Trimming shortened V by 5 bases and J by 2 bases, and 12 bases separated the two germline ends. The CDR3 is 14 amino acids. The CDR3 is CASSASSGNYGYTF. The CDR3 nucleotides read TGTGCCAGCAGCGCATCATCGGGGAACTATGGCTACACCTTC.

Only one count was recorded for this clone. The chain uses TRBV7-2 and TRBJ2-7; a possible D gene is TRBD2 (5 bases). CDR3 length equals 17 residues. Looked up from germline, CDR1 is SGHTA and CDR2 is FQGNSA. Trimming took off 2 bases at V and 2 bases at J, with 19 bases between the two ends. This CDR3 is CASSLSRSQRSAYEQYF. The CDR3 DNA follows: TGTGCCAGCAGCTTAAGCCGCTCCCAGCGGTCAGCCTACGAGCAGTACTTC.

The rearrangement joins TRBV28 to TRBJ2-1, with 11 bases fitting TRBD2. In germline, CDR1 is MDHEN, CDR2 SYDVKM. V was pared by 7 bases and J by 6 bases, with 8 bases of the junction left unmatched. The CDR3 has 15 residues. The CDR3 sequence: CASIKGLAATNEQFF. DNA for the CDR3: TGTGCCAGCATTAAGGGACTAGCGGCCACCAATGAGCAGTTCTTC.

The J gene is TRBJ1-1, the V gene TRBV10-3, with 9 bases that match TRBD1. V gave up 4 bases and J gave up 3 bases; unmatched junction bases: 9. The CDR3 spans 16 residues. The germline gives CDR1 ENHRY, CDR2 SYGVKD. DNA for the CDR3: TGTGCCATCAGTGCCCGGGGCCGACAGGGGGACACTGAAGCTTTCTTT. Its protein product is CAISARGRQGDTEAFF.

The chain has TRBV29-1 and TRBJ1-2, with a possible D match to TRBD1 (5 bases). CDR3 length: 15 amino acids. V lost 1 base and J lost 0, with 12 bases in between. Germline V gene sequence: CDR1 SQVTM, CDR2 ANQGSEA. The CDR3, as DNA: TGCAGCGTTGAAGCCCCAGGGAGGACTAACTATGGCTACACCTTC. Protein sequence: CSVEAPGRTNYGYTF.

The chain is built from TRBV7-2 and TRBJ1-4; 9 bases align to TRBD1. The CDR3 is 16 amino acids. The germline V gene has CDR1 SGHTA and CDR2 FQGNSA. J lost 7 bases, V lost 4 bases, and 10 bases had no gene match. The CDR3 coding sequence is TGTGCCAGCAGCTGGGACAGGGAGGGGGTCGGTGAAAAACTGTTTTTT. Translated: CASSWDREGVGEKLFF. The complete variable domain, with remaining parts taken from reference TRBV7-2 and TRBJ1-4, reads GAGVSQSPSNKVTEKGKDVELRCDPISGHTALYWYRQSLGQGLEFLIYFQGNSAPDKSGLPSDRFSAERTGGSVSTLTIQRTQQEDSAVYLCASSWDREGVGEKLFFGSGTQLSVL.

This sequence joins TRBV5-1 and TRBJ2-7; 7 bases agree with TRBD2. This CDR3 region has 15 residues. The V and J ends lost 0 bases and 2 bases, in that order; junction bases with no gene match: 5. Germline V lookup: CDR1 SGHRS, CDR2 YFSETQ. The CDR3 loop reads CASSLGGGPTYEQYF. The CDR3 region has the DNA TGCGCCAGCAGCTTGGGGGGGGGTCCTACCTACGAGCAGTACTTC.

This clone was detected only a few times. V gene TRBV5-6 combines with J gene TRBJ2-1, with 8 bases aligning to TRBD1. V lost 0 bases and J lost 9; bases outside the gene matches: 2. The V gene's germline CDR1 is SGHDT and CDR2 YYEEEE. The CDR3 consists of 13 residues. The CDR3 nucleotides read TGTGCCAGCAGCTTGGGACAGGGGACTGAGCAGTTCTTC. Protein product: CASSLGQGTEQFF.

The V and J genes are TRBV27 and TRBJ2-5; a possible D gene is TRBD1 (6 bases). CDR1 and CDR2 from the germline V gene are MNHEY and SMNVEV (reference sequence). V was pared by 5 bases and J by 0 bases, with 7 bases between. The CDR3 consists of 13 residues. The DNA of the CDR3 is TGTGCCAGCAGTACAGGGAACCAAGAGACCCAGTACTTC. Residues: CASSTGNQETQYF.

This clone was observed a single time. The J gene is TRBJ1-1, the V gene TRBV4-3; D ambiguous. The CDR3 sequence is 17 residues long. Germline CDR1 and CDR2: LGHNA and YSLEER. V gave up 0 bases and J gave up 0 bases, with 14 bases separating them. CDR3 loop: CASSQEAGEGMNTEAFF. The CDR3 nucleotides are TGCGCCAGCAGCCAAGAGGCGGGCGAAGGAATGAACACTGAAGCTTTCTTT.

The chain is built from TRBV6-4 and TRBJ1-2, with TRBD1 as a possible D gene (6 bases). CDR1 and CDR2 from the germline V gene are MRHNA and SNTAGT. Trimming stripped 3 bases from V and 6 bases from J, with 17 bases between. The CDR3 runs to 15 residues. CDR3 sequence reads: CASSEETGSGNGYTF. DNA for the CDR3: TGTGCCAGCAGTGAAGAAACAGGGAGTGGTAATGGCTACACCTTC.

The chain uses TRBV6-5 and TRBJ2-7; TRBD2 agrees at 7 bases. Germline lookup yields CDR1 MNHEY and CDR2 SVGAGI. The V gene end was trimmed by 2 bases and the J gene end by 3 bases; junction bases not matched to a gene: 7. This CDR3 is 15 amino acids long. DNA for the CDR3: TGTGCCAGCAGTTACACACTAGCGCCTAACTACGAGCAGTACTTC. Its protein is CASSYTLAPNYEQYF.

V usage is TRBV7-9 and J usage is TRBJ2-1; the match to TRBD2 covers 7 bases. The CDR3 spans 17 residues. Germline CDR1 SEHNR, CDR2 FQNEAQ (reference sequence). V lost 0 bases to trimming and J lost 7 bases; unmatched junction nucleotides: 12. This chain's CDR3 is CASSLAYGGEFENEQFF. The CDR3, as DNA: TGTGCCAGCAGCTTAGCTTATGGGGGGGAATTTGAGAATGAGCAGTTCTTC.

V usage is TRBV5-4 and J usage is TRBJ2-3, with 11 bases identical to TRBD2. In germline, CDR1 is SGHNT, CDR2 YYREEE (reference sequence). Trimming removed 4 bases from V and 5 bases from J; junction bases left unmatched: 6. CDR3 length equals 15 residues. The DNA of the CDR3 is TGTGCCAGCAGCGATAGCGGGAGGGCCGAAGATACGCAGTATTTT. This sequence encodes CASSDSGRAEDTQYF.

The genes are TRBV27 and TRBJ2-3, with 10 bases fitting TRBD2. The V gene end was trimmed by 8 bases and the J gene end by 1 base; junction bases not matched to a gene: 0. The CDR3 sequence is 13 residues long. Germline CDR1 MNHEY, CDR2 SMNVEV (reference sequence). The CDR3 region has the DNA TGTGCCAGCGGGACTAGCGGCACAGATACGCAGTATTTT. Protein: CASGTSGTDTQYF.

This clone was picked up one time. The chain carries TRBV7-3 and TRBJ2-2, with TRBD2 identical over 15 bases. V was clipped by 5 bases and J by 3 bases; unmatched bases: 7. The CDR3 has 18 residues. Looked up from germline, CDR1 is SGHTA and CDR2 is FQGTGA. The CDR3 DNA follows: TGTGCCAGCAGCCCAGGACTAGCGGGAGGGATTGACACCGGGGAGCTGTTTTTT. Translated, it gives CASSPGLAGGIDTGELFF.

The gene calls are TRBV9 and TRBJ2-1; the D gene is possibly TRBD2 (5 bases). Germline values: CDR1 SGDLS, CDR2 YYNGEE. The V and J ends lost 1 base and 2 bases respectively, with 13 bases between them. This CDR3 region has 16 residues. In nucleotides, the CDR3 is TGTGCCAGCAGCGTAAAAGCGGCCCTTACCTACAATGAGCAGTTCTTC. It is translated as CASSVKAALTYNEQFF.

The rearrangement joins TRBV2 to TRBJ1-1, with D maybe TRBD1 (6 bases). CDR1 and CDR2 from the germline V gene are SNHLY and FYNNEI. This CDR3 has 13 residues. Deletions cut 7 bases from V and 8 bases from J, with 17 bases between. The CDR3, as DNA: TGTGCCAGCACCACGGGACATCTTAGGGAAGCTTTCTTT. It yields the protein CASTTGHLREAFF.

This chain uses TRBV9 with TRBJ2-2, with 9 bases aligning to TRBD2. Germline trimming cut 0 bases from V and 2 bases from J; bases unmatched to any gene: 5. CDR1 is SGDLS, CDR2 YYNGEE, per germline. The CDR3 covers 17 residues. This chain's CDR3 is CASSVVPSGVNTGELFF. The DNA of the CDR3 is TGTGCCAGCAGCGTAGTTCCTAGCGGGGTCAACACCGGGGAGCTGTTTTTT.

The chain recombines TRBV7-3 with TRBJ2-3; 9 bases align to TRBD1. Trimming cost V 5 bases and J 2 bases; bases outside gene matches: 5. Looked up from germline, CDR1 is SGHTA and CDR2 is FQGTGA. This CDR3 is built from 15 residues. This chain's CDR3 is CASSVGTGHTDTQYF. The CDR3 coding sequence is TGTGCCAGCAGCGTCGGGACAGGGCACACAGATACGCAGTATTTT. Together with reference TRBV7-3 and TRBJ2-3, the CDR3 gives the full variable domain: GAGVSQTPSNKVTEKGKYVELRCDPISGHTALYWYRQSLGQGPEFLIYFQGTGAADDSGLPNDRFFAVRPEGSVSTLKIQRTERGDSAVYLCASSVGTGHTDTQYFGPGTRLTVL.

V is TRBV2 and J is TRBJ1-4; D gene ambiguous. Germline CDR1 SNHLY, CDR2 FYNNEI. V gave up 7 bases and J gave up 8 bases, with 23 bases separating them. The CDR3 is 16 residues long. For the CDR3, the DNA is TGTGCCAGCAAGGATGCTCCCGGGAAATCAAACGAAAAACTGTTTTTT. Amino acid sequence: CASKDAPGKSNEKLFF.

The J gene is TRBJ1-1, the V gene TRBV5-4; 9 positions match TRBD1. Looked up from germline, CDR1 is SGHNT and CDR2 is YYREEE (reference sequence). V gave up 2 bases and J gave up 11 bases; unmatched junction bases: 4. The CDR3 spans 12 residues. The CDR3 region is CASSFLGTGAFF. DNA of the CDR3: TGTGCCAGCAGCTTCCTCGGGACAGGGGCTTTCTTT.

The chain couples TRBV4-2 to TRBJ2-5, with TRBD2 matching 7 bases. The CDR3 contains 15 residues. Trimming took 1 base from V and 3 from J; bases not matched to a gene: 5. In germline, CDR1 is LGHNA, CDR2 YNFKEQ. CDR3 DNA sequence: TGTGCCAGCAGCCAAGGACTGGCGGGAGAAGAGACCCAGTACTTC. Translated: CASSQGLAGEETQYF.

V and J are TRBV7-2 and TRBJ2-3; D may be TRBD2 (5 bases). The germline CDR1 and CDR2 sequences are SGHTA and FQGNSA. The V end lost 6 bases, the J end lost 1 base, and 11 bases lay between the germline ends. The CDR3 has 14 residues. The CDR3 nucleotides are TGTGCCAGCAGACGGTCAGCGGGCACAGATACGCAGTATTTT. As protein: CASRRSAGTDTQYF. The entire variable domain, with the rest obtained from reference TRBV7-2 and TRBJ2-3, is as follows: GAGVSQSPSNKVTEKGKDVELRCDPISGHTALYWYRQSLGQGLEFLIYFQGNSAPDKSGLPSDRFSAERTGGSVSTLTIQRTQQEDSAVYLCASRRSAGTDTQYFGPGTRLTVL.

V is TRBV28 and J is TRBJ2-3; 7 bases are a match to TRBD2. The J segment lost 3 bases and the V segment lost 3 bases, leaving 12 bases of the junction unmatched. The CDR3 totals 17 residues. Germline assignment: CDR1 MDHEN and CDR2 SYDVKM. Written as DNA, the CDR3 is TGTGCCAGCAGTTTCCCCCTCGGGGCGGGAGTTACAGATACGCAGTATTTT. Translation gives CASSFPLGAGVTDTQYF.